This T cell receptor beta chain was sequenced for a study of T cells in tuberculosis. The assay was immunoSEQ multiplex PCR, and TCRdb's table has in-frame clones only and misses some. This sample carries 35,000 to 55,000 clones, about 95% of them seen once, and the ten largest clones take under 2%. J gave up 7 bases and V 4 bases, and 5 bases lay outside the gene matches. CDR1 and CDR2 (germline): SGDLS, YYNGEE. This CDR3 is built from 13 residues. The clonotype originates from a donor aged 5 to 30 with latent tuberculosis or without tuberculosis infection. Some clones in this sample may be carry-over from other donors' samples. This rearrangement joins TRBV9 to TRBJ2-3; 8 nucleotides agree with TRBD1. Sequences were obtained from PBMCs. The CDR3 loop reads CASSPRQGNTQYF. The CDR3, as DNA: TGTGCCAGCAGCCCTCGACAGGGGAATACGCAGTATTTT.